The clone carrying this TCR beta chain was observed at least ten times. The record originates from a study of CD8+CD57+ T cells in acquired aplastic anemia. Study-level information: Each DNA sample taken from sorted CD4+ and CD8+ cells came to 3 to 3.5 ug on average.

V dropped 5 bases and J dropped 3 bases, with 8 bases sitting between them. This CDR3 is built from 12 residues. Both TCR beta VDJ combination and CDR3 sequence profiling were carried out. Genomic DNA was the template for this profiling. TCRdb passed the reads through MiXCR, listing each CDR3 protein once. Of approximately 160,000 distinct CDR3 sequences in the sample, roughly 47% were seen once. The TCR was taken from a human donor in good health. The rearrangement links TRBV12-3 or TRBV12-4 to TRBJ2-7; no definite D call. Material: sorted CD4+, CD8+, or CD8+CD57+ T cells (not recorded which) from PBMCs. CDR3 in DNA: TGTGCCAGCAGTCAGAAAATCTACGAGCAGTACTTC. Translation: CASSQKIYEQYF.